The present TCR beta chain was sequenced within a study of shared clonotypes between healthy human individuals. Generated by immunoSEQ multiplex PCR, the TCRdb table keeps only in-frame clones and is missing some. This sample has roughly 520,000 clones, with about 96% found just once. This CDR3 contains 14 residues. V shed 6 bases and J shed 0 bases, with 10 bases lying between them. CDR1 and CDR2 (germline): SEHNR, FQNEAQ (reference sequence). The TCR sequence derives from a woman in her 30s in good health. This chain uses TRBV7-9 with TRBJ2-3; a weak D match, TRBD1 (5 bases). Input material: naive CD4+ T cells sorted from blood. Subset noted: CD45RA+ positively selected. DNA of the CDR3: TGTGCCAGCAGTCGAGGACAAAGCACAGATACGCAGTATTTT. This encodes CASSRGQSTDTQYF.